A single sample gave rise to the 9 T cell receptor beta chains below, sequenced in a study of blood T cell repertoires in COVID-19. Assay: immunoSEQ multiplex PCR; the TCRdb copy retains only in-frame clones and omits some. Counted here are 65,000 to 75,000 clones, about 90% occurring once; the ten biggest clones make up about an eighth. The sequenced sample consisted of peripheral blood. These receptors came from a human donor with active COVID-19. The donor label of this sample is uncertain.

The chain uses TRBV27 and TRBJ2-5, with 8 positions matching TRBD1. CDR1 and CDR2 (germline): MNHEY, SMNVEV (reference sequence). The CDR3 contains 13 residues. Trimming cost V 6 bases and J 5 bases; bases outside gene matches: 5. CDR3 DNA: TGTGCCAGCAGGCAGGGGGCGGGGGAGACCCAGTACTTC. It yields the protein CASRQGAGETQYF.

The V and J genes are TRBV28 and TRBJ2-5, with 7 bases lining up with TRBD1. Unmatched junction bases numbered 12, after V lost 7 bases and J lost 4 bases. The CDR3 sequence is 15 residues long. The germline V gene encodes CDR1 MDHEN and CDR2 SYDVKM. As DNA, the CDR3 is TGTGCCAGCACCACTTCACAGGGGCCCACAGAGACCCAGTACTTC. Translating gives CASTTSQGPTETQYF.

As DNA, the CDR3 is TGTGCCAGCAGCTTGGGACTAGCGGGAGAGGTAGAGACCCAGTACTTC. Translated: CASSLGLAGEVETQYF. The J gene is TRBJ2-5, the V gene TRBV5-6; 12 nucleotides match TRBD2. Per the germline V gene, CDR1 is SGHDT and CDR2 is YYEEEE. The junction had 4 bases not matched to a gene; V was cut back by 0 bases and J by 4 bases. The CDR3 length is 16 residues.

This chain joins TRBV7-7 and TRBJ2-3, with TRBD2 identical over 7 bases. The CDR3 is 15 residues long. Germline trimming cut 2 bases from V and 3 bases from J; bases unmatched to any gene: 5. The V gene's germline CDR1 is SSHAT and CDR2 FNYEAQ (reference sequence). CDR3 sequence: CASSLTGGGTDTQYF. DNA for the CDR3: TGTGCCAGCAGCTTAACCGGCGGGGGAACAGATACGCAGTATTTT.

The V call is TRBV2, the J call TRBJ2-1; a possible D gene is TRBD1 (5 bases). CDR1 and CDR2 (germline): SNHLY, FYNNEI. V was clipped by 7 bases and J by 2 bases, with 9 bases between them. The CDR3 consists of 13 residues. The chain's CDR3 is CASNKGAYNEQFF. The DNA for the CDR3 is TGTGCCAGCAATAAAGGGGCCTACAATGAGCAGTTCTTC.

This chain uses TRBV9 with TRBJ1-4; TRBD1 is a possible D gene (5 bases). Germline CDR1 is SGDLS and CDR2 is YYNGEE. This CDR3 has 15 amino acids. Trimming took 2 bases from V and 5 from J, leaving 13 bases between them. CDR3 in amino acids: CASSVGGVLNEKLFF. The CDR3, as DNA: TGTGCCAGCAGCGTCGGGGGGGTTTTGAATGAAAAACTGTTTTTT.

The V call is TRBV24-1, the J call TRBJ2-1, with TRBD1 matching 8 bases. Germline assignment: CDR1 KGHDR and CDR2 SFDVKD. The CDR3 consists of 14 residues. Germline trimming cut 4 bases from V and 8 bases from J; bases unmatched to any gene: 6. The CDR3 bases are TGTGCCACCAGTGAACGGACAGGGCAACATGAGCAGTTCTTC. Protein sequence: CATSERTGQHEQFF.

The chain recombines TRBV4-3 with TRBJ2-7; D possibly corresponds to TRBD2 (6 bases). This CDR3 is 14 amino acids long. Germline values: CDR1 LGHNA, CDR2 YSLEER. V was shortened by 5 bases and J by 1 base, with 12 bases between the two germline ends. The CDR3 spells CASSLRGTSYEQYF. The CDR3 nucleotides are TGCGCCAGCAGCTTAAGAGGGACTTCCTACGAGCAGTACTTC.

This chain connects TRBV4-1 to TRBJ2-5, with TRBD1 as a possible D gene (5 bases). Germline V gene sequence: CDR1 MGHRA, CDR2 YSYEKL. V lost 1 base and J 4 bases, leaving 13 bases between the germline ends. The CDR3 contains 15 residues. The CDR3 is CASSQVAWGRETQYF. CDR3 nucleotides: TGCGCCAGCAGCCAAGTTGCGTGGGGCCGAGAGACCCAGTACTTC.